Following are 24 T cell receptor beta chains from one sample sequenced in a study of cytomegalovirus exposure and HLA in healthy donors. Vbeta (60) and Jbeta (13) primers were used in the PCR. Here immunoSEQ multiplex PCR was the method, and the copy in TCRdb shows in-frame clones only, minus some. There are around 94,000 clones in the sample; around 79% occur only once, and less than 5% lies in the top ten. Material: PBMCs. The receptors here all came from a woman in her 40s in good health and CMV-seronegative.

This chain joins TRBV27 and TRBJ2-7, with D unresolved. Looked up from germline, CDR1 is MNHEY and CDR2 is SMNVEV (reference sequence). The CDR3 consists of 13 residues. The V and J ends lost 6 bases and 3 bases respectively, with 12 bases between them. The CDR3 is CASSPENHYEQYF. CDR3 DNA: TGTGCCAGCAGCCCCGAGAACCACTACGAGCAGTACTTC.

This clone was seen a single time. This sequence joins TRBV4-1 and TRBJ2-1, with D perhaps TRBD1 (5 bases). Germline V gene lookup returns CDR1 MGHRA and CDR2 YSYEKL. V lost 4 bases and J 0 bases, leaving 7 bases between the germline ends. The CDR3 extends over 14 amino acids. The CDR3 loop is CASSPRVSYNEQFF. The CDR3 coding sequence is TGCGCCAGCAGCCCCAGGGTCTCCTACAATGAGCAGTTCTTC.

The rearrangement links TRBV7-3 to TRBJ2-3; 7 nucleotides match TRBD1. The CDR3 contains 15 residues. Germline loops: CDR1 SGHTA, CDR2 FQGTGA. Trimming cost V 4 bases and J 1 base; bases outside gene matches: 5. The CDR3 nucleotides are TGTGCCAGCAGCTCAACCGGGACAGGCACAGATACGCAGTATTTT. Translation: CASSSTGTGTDTQYF.

V and J are TRBV6-5 and TRBJ1-1, with 7 bases matching TRBD1. J gave up 1 base and V 8 bases, and 7 bases lay outside the gene matches. Germline CDR1 MNHEY, CDR2 SVGAGI. The CDR3 sequence is 14 residues long. The CDR3 sequence is CASGDSGGNTEAFF. The CDR3 nucleotides are TGTGCCAGCGGGGACTCAGGGGGGAACACTGAAGCTTTCTTT.

The chain carries TRBV19 and TRBJ2-7; TRBD1 matches at 8 bases. Germline lookup yields CDR1 LNHDA and CDR2 SQIVND (reference sequence). CDR3 length: 13 amino acids. Trimming removed 3 bases from V and 4 bases from J; junction bases left unmatched: 2. As DNA, the CDR3 is TGTGCCAGTAGTATGGACAGGGATTACGAGCAGTACTTC. This gives the protein CASSMDRDYEQYF.

The chain carries TRBV11-1 and TRBJ1-1; TRBD1 might be the D (5 bases). Germline V gives CDR1 SGHAT, CDR2 FQDESV (reference sequence). The V and J ends lost 8 bases and 4 bases respectively, with 17 bases between them. The CDR3 contains 14 residues. In DNA form, the CDR3 reads TGTGCCAGCGGCGACACCGGGGGATTCACTGAAGCTTTCTTT. Amino acids: CASGDTGGFTEAFF.

This rearrangement joins TRBV7-3 to TRBJ2-4; D is possibly TRBD2 (5 bases). Germline loops: CDR1 SGHTA, CDR2 FQGTGA. Between the trimmed V and J ends, which lost 0 bases and 11 bases, there was a span of 11 bases. CDR3 length equals 13 residues. The CDR3 spells CASSLTLGSVQYF. The CDR3 bases are TGTGCCAGCAGCTTAACCCTTGGGAGTGTTCAGTACTTC. Filled out from reference TRBV7-3 and TRBJ2-4, the complete variable domain reads GAGVSQTPSNKVTEKGKYVELRCDPISGHTALYWYRQSLGQGPEFLIYFQGTGAADDSGLPNDRFFAVRPEGSVSTLKIQRTERGDSAVYLCASSLTLGSVQYFGAGTRLSVL.

The chain recombines TRBV29-1 with TRBJ1-1, with TRBD1 matching 7 bases. Germline assignment: CDR1 SQVTM and CDR2 ANQGSEA. The CDR3 extends over 16 amino acids. V lost 1 base, J lost 0 bases, and 8 bases stayed unmatched. The CDR3 sequence: CSVEGNRGMMNTEAFF. The CDR3 DNA sequence: TGCAGCGTTGAAGGCAACAGGGGAATGATGAACACTGAAGCTTTCTTT. The complete variable domain, with remaining parts taken from reference TRBV29-1 and TRBJ1-1, reads SAVISQKPSRDICQRGTSLTIQCQVDSQVTMMFWYRQQPGQSLTLIATANQGSEATYESGFVIDKFPISRPNLTFSTLTVSNMSPEDSSIYLCSVEGNRGMMNTEAFFGQGTRLTVV.

This clone occurred a few times. The chain has TRBV6-5 and TRBJ2-2, with D maybe TRBD1 (6 bases). CDR1 and CDR2 from the germline V gene are MNHEY and SVGAGI. The CDR3 is 15 amino acids. The germline V and J ends were trimmed by 7 bases and 0 bases, with 12 bases remaining between them. The DNA for the CDR3 is TGTGCCAGCAATTCTCAGGGGACGAACACCGGGGAGCTGTTTTTT. This translates into CASNSQGTNTGELFF.

This clone has a single count. The chain has TRBV7-2 and TRBJ1-2; possible D gene TRBD1, 6 bases. The CDR3 is 16 amino acids. The V gene lost 1 base and the J gene lost 2 bases, with 14 bases spanning the gap. Germline CDR1 is SGHTA and CDR2 is FQGNSA. The DNA of the CDR3 is TGTGCCAGCAGCTTAGTGGTGGTACAGGGCAACTATGGCTACACCTTC. Its protein product is CASSLVVVQGNYGYTF.

The chain is built from TRBV19 and TRBJ1-3; D unclear. The CDR3 is 14 residues long. Germline-derived CDR1 and CDR2 are LNHDA and SQIVND (reference sequence). The CDR3 nucleotides read TGTGCTAGCCAGGAGGGAAACTCTGGAAACACCATATATTTT. This gives the protein CASQEGNSGNTIYF.

The chain uses TRBV4-2 and TRBJ2-6; 8 bases map to TRBD1. Germline V lookup: CDR1 LGHNA, CDR2 YNFKEQ. There are 18 residues in the CDR3. Trimming at V came to 0 bases and at J to 3 bases, leaving 7 bases not matched to a gene. CDR3 amino acids: CASSQEIQGVIGANVLTF. DNA for the CDR3: TGTGCCAGCAGCCAAGAGATACAGGGGGTAATTGGGGCCAACGTCCTGACTTTC.

The gene calls are TRBV29-1 and TRBJ2-2; D is perhaps TRBD2 (5 bases). The V gene's germline CDR1 is SQVTM and CDR2 ANQGSEA. The V and J ends lost 5 bases and 8 bases respectively, with 15 bases between them. This CDR3 spans 13 amino acids. The chain's CDR3 is CSVSYGIGGELFF. The CDR3 coding sequence is TGCAGCGTTTCCTACGGGATTGGGGGGGAGCTGTTTTTT.

The CDR3, as DNA: TGCGCCAGACACCGGAGGCGGGACTATAATTCACCCCTCCACTTT. Translating it yields CARHRRRDYNSPLHF. J is TRBJ1-6 and V is TRBV5-1; D gene ambiguous. CDR1 is SGHRS and CDR2 is YFSETQ in the germline V gene. V shed 8 bases and J shed 3 bases, with 15 bases lying between them. The CDR3 length is 15 residues.

The chain joins TRBV6-5 to TRBJ1-6; 7 positions agree with TRBD1. CDR3 length equals 14 residues. V trimming: 8 bases; J trimming: 7 bases; junction bases outside the gene matches: 8. CDR1 is MNHEY, CDR2 SVGAGI, per germline. The CDR3 is CASRLDRVNSPLHF. The DNA for the CDR3 is TGTGCCAGCCGCCTTGACAGGGTGAATTCACCCCTCCACTTT.

This chain joins TRBV5-8 and TRBJ2-3; D ambiguous. The CDR3 is made up of 13 amino acids. Looked up from germline, CDR1 is SGHTS and CDR2 is YDEGEE. The V end was cut by 2 bases, the J end by 1 base, with 5 bases between. CDR3 DNA sequence: TGTGCCAGCAGCTTCTCGGGCACAGATACGCAGTATTTT. Protein: CASSFSGTDTQYF.

Written as DNA, the CDR3 is TGTGCCAGTACCCCCGGGGGGACACCGTACTACAATGAGCAGTTCTTC. The encoded protein is CASTPGGTPYYNEQFF. The rearrangement links TRBV19 to TRBJ2-1, with D maybe TRBD2 (7 bases). Germline CDR1 is LNHDA and CDR2 is SQIVND (reference sequence). This CDR3 spans 16 amino acids. V gave up 7 bases and J gave up 3 bases, with 19 bases separating them.

The rearrangement joins TRBV12-5 to TRBJ1-1, with D unclear. Trimming stripped 1 base from V and 6 bases from J, with 18 bases between. The CDR3 loop spans 16 amino acids. Germline V lookup: CDR1 LGHNT, CDR2 FRNRAP. The CDR3 DNA sequence: TGTGCTAGTGGTTTGGGTGATGGAGGACCGGTTGCTGAAGCTTTCTTT. It translates to CASGLGDGGPVAEAFF. The full variable domain, rest sourced from reference TRBV12-5 and TRBJ1-1, is DARVTQTPRHKVTEMGQEVTMRCQPILGHNTVFWYRQTMMQGLELLAYFRNRAPLDDSGMPKDRFSAEMPDATLATLKIQPSEPRDSAVYFCASGLGDGGPVAEAFFGQGTRLTVV.

The chain links TRBV7-9 to TRBJ1-2, with 7 bases lining up with TRBD1. J lost 8 bases, V lost 1 base, and 10 bases had no gene match. The CDR3 loop spans 15 amino acids. Germline CDR1 reads SEHNR; CDR2 reads FQNEAQ (reference sequence). The CDR3: CASSLEPEGARGYTF. CDR3 DNA: TGTGCCAGCAGCTTAGAACCCGAGGGGGCGAGGGGCTACACCTTC.

V and J are TRBV7-2 and TRBJ2-2, with D tentatively TRBD1 (5 bases). CDR1 SGHTA and CDR2 FQGNSA come from the germline V gene. CDR3 size: 16 residues. Between the trimmed V and J ends, which lost 5 bases and 3 bases, there was a span of 16 bases. CDR3 sequence: CASSRTATDYTGELFF. In nucleotides, the CDR3 is TGTGCCAGCAGCCGTACAGCGACAGACTACACCGGGGAGCTGTTTTTT.

On this clone: No conserved phenylalanine or tryptophan ends this CDR3, so it is likely a read error. It is unclear where the CDR3 begins or ends on the DNA, so no DNA is shown, and the CDR3 is as TCRdb lists it. The genes are TRBV19 and TRBJ1-2. The CDR3 region is 14 residues in length, termini included. Germline V CDR1 and CDR2: LNHDA, SQIVND (reference sequence). The CDR3 loop reads CASSFGPGNYGYIV.

This rearrangement joins TRBV21-1 to TRBJ1-4. TRBV21-1 counts as a pseudogene. CDR3 length equals 13 residues. The CDR3, as DNA: TGTGCCAGCAGCCCCTCCCCGGAGGGAAAACTGTTTTTT. Residues: CASSPSPEGKLFF.

This chain joins TRBV7-2 and TRBJ2-7, with 10 bases fitting TRBD1. Germline CDR1 reads SGHTA; CDR2 reads FQGNSA. There are 16 residues in the CDR3. With 1 base clipped from V and 5 bases from J, the junction kept 8 bases outside the gene matches. CDR3 region: CASSLGSGTGVHEQYF. In DNA, the CDR3 is TGTGCCAGCAGCTTAGGGTCGGGGACAGGGGTCCACGAGCAGTACTTC.

The table lists this clone with a count of one. The chain has TRBV7-2 and TRBJ2-3; 15 bases map to TRBD2. CDR1 is SGHTA and CDR2 is FQGNSA in the germline V gene. Trimming cost V 5 bases and J 4 bases; bases outside gene matches: 7. The CDR3 spans 17 residues. CDR3 in amino acids: CASSPIRTSGGADTQYF. The CDR3 nucleotides read TGTGCCAGCAGCCCTATCCGGACTAGCGGGGGGGCAGATACGCAGTATTTT.